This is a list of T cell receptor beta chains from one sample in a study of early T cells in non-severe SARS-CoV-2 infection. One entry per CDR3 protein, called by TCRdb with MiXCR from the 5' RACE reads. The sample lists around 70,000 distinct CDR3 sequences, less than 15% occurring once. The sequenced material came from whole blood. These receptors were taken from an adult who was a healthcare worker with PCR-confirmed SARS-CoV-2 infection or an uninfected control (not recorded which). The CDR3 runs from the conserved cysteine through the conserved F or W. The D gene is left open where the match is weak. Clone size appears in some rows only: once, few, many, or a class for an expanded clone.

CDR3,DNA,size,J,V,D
CASSDGSGSRANQPQHF,TGTGCCAGCAGTGACGGTTCGGGTAGTAGAGCCAATCAGCCCCAGCATTTT,many,TRBJ1-5,TRBV6-4,-
CASSPSGYEQFF,TGTGCCAGCAGCCCCTCAGGTTACGAGCAGTTCTTC,many,TRBJ2-1,TRBV9,-
CASRNRPDKEKLFF,TGTGCCAGCAGGAACCGACCGGACAAAGAAAAACTGTTTTTT,many,TRBJ1-4,TRBV6-8,-
CSASPGTGKNIQYF,TGCAGTGCTAGCCCCGGGACAGGGAAAAACATTCAGTACTTC,few,TRBJ2-4,TRBV20-1,TRBD1
CASSPGQGLYEQYF,TGCGCCAGCAGCCCCGGACAGGGCCTCTACGAGCAGTACTTC,few,TRBJ2-7,TRBV5-1,TRBD1
CASSQPGSSGANVLTF,TGTGCCAGCAGCCAACCAGGGAGCTCTGGGGCCAACGTCCTGACTTTC,many,TRBJ2-6,TRBV7-9,-
CAIRTPPGNEQFF,TGTGCCATCAGAACTCCCCCGGGGAATGAGCAGTTCTTC,-,TRBJ2-1,TRBV10-3,-
CSASNWRGTDTQYF,TGCAGTGCTAGTAATTGGCGGGGCACAGATACGCAGTATTTT,few,TRBJ2-3,TRBV20-1,-
CASSWGSNTGELFF,TGTGCCAGTAGTTGGGGGTCCAACACCGGGGAGCTGTTTTTT,-,TRBJ2-2,TRBV19,-
CASSWGGNTGELFF,TGTGCCAGCAGTTGGGGTGGAAACACCGGGGAGCTGTTTTTT,-,TRBJ2-2,TRBV28,-
CASSSDKETQYF,TGTGCCTCCTCATCGGACAAAGAGACCCAGTACTTC,many,TRBJ2-5,TRBV10-3,-
CSIQEAGSSYEQYF,TGCAGCATCCAGGAAGCGGGAAGCTCCTACGAGCAGTACTTC,few,TRBJ2-7,TRBV29-1,TRBD2
CSATPRQEVFF,TGCAGTGCTACGCCAAGACAGGAAGTTTTCTTT,many,TRBJ1-1,TRBV20-1,-